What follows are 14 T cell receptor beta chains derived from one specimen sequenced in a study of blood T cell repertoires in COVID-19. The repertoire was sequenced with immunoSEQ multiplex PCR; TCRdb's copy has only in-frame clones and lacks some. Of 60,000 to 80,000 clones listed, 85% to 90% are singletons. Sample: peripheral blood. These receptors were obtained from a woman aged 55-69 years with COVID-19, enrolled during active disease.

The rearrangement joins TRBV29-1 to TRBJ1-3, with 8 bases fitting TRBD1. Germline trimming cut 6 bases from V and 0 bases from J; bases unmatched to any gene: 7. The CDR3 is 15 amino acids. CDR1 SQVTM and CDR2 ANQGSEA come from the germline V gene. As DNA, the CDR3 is TGCAGCGTGTTGACAGGGGCCAGCTCTGGAAACACCATATATTTT. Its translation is CSVLTGASSGNTIYF.

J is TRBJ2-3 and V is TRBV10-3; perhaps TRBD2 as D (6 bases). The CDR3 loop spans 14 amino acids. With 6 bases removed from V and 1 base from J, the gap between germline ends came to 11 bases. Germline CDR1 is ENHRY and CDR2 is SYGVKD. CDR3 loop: CAISAGSGTDTQYF. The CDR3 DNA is TGTGCCATCAGCGCCGGGAGCGGCACAGATACGCAGTATTTT.

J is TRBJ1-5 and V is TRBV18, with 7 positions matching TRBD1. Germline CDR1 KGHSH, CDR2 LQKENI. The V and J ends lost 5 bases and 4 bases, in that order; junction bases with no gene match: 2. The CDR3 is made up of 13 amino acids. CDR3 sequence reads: CASSYRGNQPQHF. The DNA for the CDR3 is TGTGCCAGCTCATACAGGGGTAATCAGCCCCAGCATTTT.

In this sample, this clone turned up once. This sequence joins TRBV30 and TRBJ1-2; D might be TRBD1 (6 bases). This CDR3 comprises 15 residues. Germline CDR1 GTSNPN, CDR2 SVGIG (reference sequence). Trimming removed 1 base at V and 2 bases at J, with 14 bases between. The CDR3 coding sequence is TGTGCCTGGAGTGGCCCCGTAAGGGGGAACTATGGCTACACCTTC. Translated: CAWSGPVRGNYGYTF.

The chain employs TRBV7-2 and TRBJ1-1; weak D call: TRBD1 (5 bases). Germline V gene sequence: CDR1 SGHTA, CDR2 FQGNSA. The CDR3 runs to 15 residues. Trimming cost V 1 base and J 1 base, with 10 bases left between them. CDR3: CASSLGSRANTEAFF. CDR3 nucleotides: TGTGCCAGCAGCTTAGGTTCCAGGGCGAACACTGAAGCTTTCTTT.

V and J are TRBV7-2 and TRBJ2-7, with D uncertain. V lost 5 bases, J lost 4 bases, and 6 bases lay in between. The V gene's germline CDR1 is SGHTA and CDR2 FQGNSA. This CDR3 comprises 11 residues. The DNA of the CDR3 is TGTGCCAGCAGCGTCGTTTACGAGCAGTACTTC. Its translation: CASSVVYEQYF. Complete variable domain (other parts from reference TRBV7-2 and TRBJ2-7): GAGVSQSPSNKVTEKGKDVELRCDPISGHTALYWYRQSLGQGLEFLIYFQGNSAPDKSGLPSDRFSAERTGGSVSTLTIQRTQQEDSAVYLCASSVVYEQYFGPGTRLTVT.

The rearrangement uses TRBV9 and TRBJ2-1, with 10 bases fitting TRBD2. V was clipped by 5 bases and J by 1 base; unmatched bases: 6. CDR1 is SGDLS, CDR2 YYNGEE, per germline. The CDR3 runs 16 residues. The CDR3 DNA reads TGTGCCAGCAGTCCCGGGACTAGCGAATCCTACAATGAGCAGTTCTTC. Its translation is CASSPGTSESYNEQFF.

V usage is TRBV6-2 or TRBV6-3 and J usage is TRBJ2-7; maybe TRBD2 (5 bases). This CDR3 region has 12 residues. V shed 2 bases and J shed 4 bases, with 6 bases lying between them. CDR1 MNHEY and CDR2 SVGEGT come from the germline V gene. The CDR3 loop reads CASSYEGYEQYF. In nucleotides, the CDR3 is TGTGCCAGCAGTTACGAGGGATACGAGCAGTACTTC.

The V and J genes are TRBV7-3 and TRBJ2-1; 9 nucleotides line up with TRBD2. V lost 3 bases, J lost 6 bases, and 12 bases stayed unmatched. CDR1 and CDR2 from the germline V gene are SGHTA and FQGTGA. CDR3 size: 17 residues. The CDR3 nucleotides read TGTGCCAGCAGCTTCCCGGGACTAGCCGGTCATAGCAATGAGCAGTTCTTC. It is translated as CASSFPGLAGHSNEQFF.

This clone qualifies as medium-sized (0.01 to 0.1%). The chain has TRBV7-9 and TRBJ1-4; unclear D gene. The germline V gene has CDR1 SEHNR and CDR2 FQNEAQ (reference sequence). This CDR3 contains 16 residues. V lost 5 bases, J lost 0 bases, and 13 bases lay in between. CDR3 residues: CASSTWETTTNEKLFF. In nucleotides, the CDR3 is TGTGCCAGCAGCACCTGGGAGACAACAACTAATGAAAAACTGTTTTTT.

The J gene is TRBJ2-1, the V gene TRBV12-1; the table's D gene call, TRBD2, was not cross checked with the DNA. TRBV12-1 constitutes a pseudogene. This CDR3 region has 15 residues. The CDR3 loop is CASSFGRDYLNEQFF. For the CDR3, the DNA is TGTGCCAGCAGTTTCGGCCGGGACTACCTCAATGAGCAGTTCTTC.

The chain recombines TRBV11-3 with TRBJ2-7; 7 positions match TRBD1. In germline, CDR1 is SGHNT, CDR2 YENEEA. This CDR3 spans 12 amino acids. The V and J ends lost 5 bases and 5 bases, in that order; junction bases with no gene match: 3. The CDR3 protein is CASSLGTDEQYF. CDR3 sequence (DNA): TGTGCCAGCAGCCTGGGGACAGACGAGCAGTACTTC. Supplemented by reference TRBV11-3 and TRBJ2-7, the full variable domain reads EAGVVQSPRYKIIEKKQPVAFWCNPISGHNTLYWYLQNLGQGPELLIRYENEEAVDDSQLPKDRFSAERLKGVDSTLKIQPAELGDSAVYLCASSLGTDEQYFGPGTRLTVT.

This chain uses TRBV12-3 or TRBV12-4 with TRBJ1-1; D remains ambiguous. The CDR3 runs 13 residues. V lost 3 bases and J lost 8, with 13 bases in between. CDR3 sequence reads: CASSFGPRWEAFF. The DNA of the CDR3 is TGTGCCAGCAGTTTTGGGCCCCGGTGGGAAGCTTTCTTT.

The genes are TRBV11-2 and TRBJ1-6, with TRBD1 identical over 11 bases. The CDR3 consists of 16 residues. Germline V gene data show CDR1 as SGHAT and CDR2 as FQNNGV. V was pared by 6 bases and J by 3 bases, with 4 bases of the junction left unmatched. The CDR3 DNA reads TGTGCCAGCAGGCGGACAGGGGGCAGCTATAATTCACCCCTCCACTTT. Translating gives CASRRTGGSYNSPLHF.